Below are 8 T cell receptor beta chains sequenced from a single sample in a study of shared clonotypes between healthy human individuals. Naive CD8 cells were CD45RO-negative, positively selected for CCR7, excluding terminally differentiated effector memory CD45RA+ cells. The method was immunoSEQ multiplex PCR; TCRdb's version includes in-frame clones alone and lacks a portion of them. The profile shows some 2.1 million clones, just under 95% of them singletons. Sequencing was performed on naive CD8+ T cells sorted from blood. Receptors originate from a man younger than 35 in good health.

The CDR3 nucleotides read TGTGCCACCGGGGCAGGACAAAACTACGAGCAGTACTTC. Translating it yields CATGAGQNYEQYF. This chain connects TRBV10-3 to TRBJ2-7; D may be TRBD1 or TRBD2 (5 bases each). CDR3 size: 13 residues. Germline V gene data show CDR1 as ENHRY and CDR2 as SYGVKD. Between the trimmed V and J ends, which lost 10 bases and 3 bases, there was a span of 16 bases.

This chain links TRBV28 with TRBJ1-1; D possibly corresponds to TRBD1 (5 bases). This CDR3 contains 13 residues. CDR1 MDHEN and CDR2 SYDVKM come from the germline V gene. V lost 3 bases to trimming and J lost 4 bases, with 9 bases between them. CDR3 sequence (DNA): TGTGCCAGCAGTTTTTCGGGGCGCACTGAAGCTTTCTTT. Protein: CASSFSGRTEAFF.

This clone has just one count. The chain is built from TRBV10-3 and TRBJ1-1; D gene unclear. The germline V gene has CDR1 ENHRY and CDR2 SYGVKD. Trimming removed 11 bases at V and 2 bases at J, with 12 bases between. This CDR3 region has 12 residues. The CDR3 sequence is CAFGSSNTEAFF. CDR3 nucleotides: TGTGCCTTCGGGTCCTCCAACACTGAAGCTTTCTTT.

This clone was recorded only once. The V and J genes are TRBV7-9 and TRBJ1-5; D is perhaps TRBD1 (5 bases). The CDR3 is 19 amino acids. V was cut by 2 bases and J by 0 bases, with 20 bases left in between. The germline V gene has CDR1 SEHNR and CDR2 FQNEAQ (reference sequence). The CDR3 reads CASSLSFGQGEASNQPQHF. CDR3 DNA sequence: TGTGCCAGCAGCTTATCTTTCGGGCAGGGAGAGGCTAGCAATCAGCCCCAGCATTTT.

Here the CDR3 reads CASSSIIGQGLNTEAFF. Written as DNA, the CDR3 is TGTGCCAGCAGTTCTATTATTGGACAGGGACTGAACACTGAAGCTTTCTTT. The chain combines TRBV28 with TRBJ1-1, with 8 nucleotides matching TRBD1. The CDR3 loop spans 17 amino acids. V lost 4 bases to trimming and J lost 0 bases; unmatched junction nucleotides: 10. Germline-derived CDR1 and CDR2 are MDHEN and SYDVKM.

The CDR3 DNA reads TGTGCCAGCTCACCAGTGGTAGGGGGCGGCACAGATACGCAGTATTTT. Its translation is CASSPVVGGGTDTQYF. The J gene is TRBJ2-3, the V gene TRBV18, with 7 bases lining up with TRBD1. Trimming removed 2 bases from V and 1 base from J; junction bases left unmatched: 6. The CDR3 has 16 amino acids. Germline CDR1 and CDR2: KGHSH and LQKENI.

V and J are TRBV6-5 and TRBJ2-1, with 10 bases fitting TRBD2. Germline V CDR1 and CDR2: MNHEY, SVGAGI. CDR3 length: 14 residues. J was trimmed by 9 bases and V by 6 bases; bases with no gene match: 8. DNA for the CDR3: TGTGCCAGCAGCCCGGGACTAGCGAGTCTTGAGCAGTTCTTC. This encodes CASSPGLASLEQFF.

The chain links TRBV4-1 to TRBJ2-1; 14 nucleotides align to TRBD2. There are 17 residues in the CDR3. V gave up 4 bases and J gave up 6 bases; unmatched junction bases: 8. Germline V gene sequence: CDR1 MGHRA, CDR2 YSYEKL. The CDR3 DNA follows: TGCGCCAGCAGCCCGAGACTAGCGGGAGGGCCGAGCAATGAGCAGTTCTTC. Translated: CASSPRLAGGPSNEQFF.